What follows are 23 T cell receptor beta chains derived from one specimen sequenced in a study of T cells after posttransplantation cyclophosphamide (dated by TCRdb to the mid-2010s). Libraries were built with the immunoSEQ multiplex PCR assay. Entries here come from immuneACCESS through TCRdb and include only in-frame sequences with V and J called. Some clones fail to appear in such tables; in the studies checked, an unresolved V gene covers under half of the shortfall, and the cause of the remainder is unknown. The sample yields 30,000 or so clones; about 93% were counted once. Approximately 0.25% of the sample is held by the ten biggest clonotypes. Naive T cells were defined as viable CD3+CD4+ or CD3+CD8+ cells that were CCR7+CD45RA+CD45RO-CD95-CD27+CD28+. Sample: naive CD4+ T cells sorted from PBMCs. Source of these receptors: a woman aged 60-75 years in good health, CMV-negative, and a related stem cell transplant donor.

The chain uses TRBV7-6 and TRBJ2-6; tentatively, D is TRBD1 (5 bases). V was cut by 5 bases and J by 4 bases, with 12 bases left in between. The CDR3 is 15 residues long. CDR1 and CDR2 (germline): SGHVS, FNYEAQ. In nucleotides, the CDR3 is TGTGCCAGCAGCCGCCAGGGTTCCGGGGCCAACGTCCTGACTTTC. Translated: CASSRQGSGANVLTF.

This chain links TRBV6-5 with TRBJ1-5; unclear D gene. Looked up from germline, CDR1 is MNHEY and CDR2 is SVGAGI. Between the trimmed V and J ends, which lost 0 bases and 7 bases, there was a span of 7 bases. The CDR3 length is 13 residues. CDR3 bases: TGTGCCAGCAGTTACTCGAAACAGCAGCCCCAGCATTTT. Encoded protein: CASSYSKQQPQHF.

This chain uses TRBV7-9 with TRBJ1-1; 9 nucleotides match TRBD1. CDR1 is SEHNR, CDR2 FQNEAQ, per germline (reference sequence). The CDR3 has 14 residues. Unmatched junction bases numbered 0, after V lost 1 base and J lost 3 bases. CDR3 amino acids: CASSLGDRDTEAFF. As DNA, the CDR3 is TGTGCCAGCAGCTTAGGGGACAGGGACACTGAAGCTTTCTTT.

The V gene is TRBV18, the J gene TRBJ2-1; 11 nucleotides match TRBD2. The CDR3 totals 18 residues. The germline V gene encodes CDR1 KGHSH and CDR2 LQKENI. The J segment lost 8 bases and the V segment lost 3 bases, leaving 15 bases of the junction unmatched. CDR3 nucleotides: TGTGCCAGCTCACCCCTGCTACTAGCGGGAGCGGGGGATGATGAGCAGTTCTTC. This encodes CASSPLLLAGAGDDEQFF.

The chain carries TRBV28 and TRBJ2-7, with D possibly TRBD2 on 5 matching bases. The CDR3 consists of 15 residues. V was trimmed by 6 bases and J by 2 bases, leaving 17 bases between them. Germline lookup yields CDR1 MDHEN and CDR2 SYDVKM. The CDR3 nucleotides are TGTGCCAGCAGCCTAGCCGAAAAATTTACCTACGAGCAGTACTTC. This gives the protein CASSLAEKFTYEQYF.

The chain links TRBV28 to TRBJ2-7; 7 nucleotides match TRBD1. This CDR3 spans 12 amino acids. Germline CDR1 is MDHEN and CDR2 is SYDVKM. V trimming: 7 bases; J trimming: 2 bases; junction bases outside the gene matches: 2. DNA for the CDR3: TGTGCCAGCACGACAGGGCCCTACGAGCAGTACTTC. It yields the protein CASTTGPYEQYF.

The chain joins TRBV4-3 to TRBJ2-3; TRBD2 might be the D (7 bases). The CDR3 length is 16 residues. Trimming stripped 0 bases from V and 1 base from J, with 11 bases between. Germline V gene sequence: CDR1 LGHNA, CDR2 YSLEER. DNA of the CDR3: TGCGCCAGCAGCCAAGATCGGGGGGCCGGCACAGATACGCAGTATTTT. Amino acids: CASSQDRGAGTDTQYF.

The chain joins TRBV30 to TRBJ1-1; 7 bases are a match to TRBD1. The CDR3 covers 13 residues. Germline V CDR1 and CDR2: GTSNPN, SVGIG (reference sequence). V shed 4 bases, J shed 6 bases, and the junction held 8 bases outside the gene matches. The CDR3 DNA reads TGTGCCTGGAATTTACAGGGGTATCCTGAAGCTTTCTTT. It is translated as CAWNLQGYPEAFF.

V usage is TRBV6-6 and J usage is TRBJ2-5; 10 bases fit TRBD1. From germline, CDR1 is MNHNY and CDR2 SVGAGI (reference sequence). The J segment lost 4 bases and the V segment lost 8 bases, leaving 1 base of the junction unmatched. The CDR3 is 12 residues long. The CDR3 region has the DNA TGTGCCAGCGGACAGGGGGGAGAGACCCAGTACTTC. This sequence encodes CASGQGGETQYF.

The chain carries TRBV4-2 and TRBJ1-2, with 7 bases aligning to TRBD1. Germline CDR1 reads LGHNA; CDR2 reads YNFKEQ. The CDR3 spans 15 residues. Trimming took 1 base from V and 3 from J; bases not matched to a gene: 5. In DNA form, the CDR3 reads TGTGCCAGCAGCCAAGGACAGGGTCCCGACTATGGCTACACCTTC. Its protein is CASSQGQGPDYGYTF.

This clone was recorded once. The rearrangement uses TRBV5-1 and TRBJ2-3; D may be TRBD2 (5 bases). The CDR3 has 14 amino acids. The V end lost 0 bases, the J end lost 1 base, and 6 bases lay between the germline ends. Germline CDR1 SGHRS, CDR2 YFSETQ. CDR3 in amino acids: CASSLARGTDTQYF. The CDR3 DNA follows: TGCGCCAGCAGCTTGGCGAGGGGCACAGATACGCAGTATTTT.

The chain has TRBV6-6 and TRBJ2-1; 10 bases align to TRBD1. CDR3 length: 15 residues. Trimming removed 7 bases from V and 5 bases from J; junction bases left unmatched: 8. Germline loops: CDR1 MNHNY, CDR2 SVGAGI (reference sequence). CDR3 nucleotides: TGTGCCAGCACTCCCGGGACAGGGGTCAACAATGAGCAGTTCTTC. Its protein product is CASTPGTGVNNEQFF.

This clone appeared a single time. V and J are TRBV6-4 and TRBJ1-2, with D unclear. The CDR3 is 14 amino acids. CDR1 MRHNA and CDR2 SNTAGT come from the germline V gene. V lost 3 bases, J lost 5 bases, and 13 bases lay in between. The DNA for the CDR3 is TGTGCCAGCAGTGAACTAGGGAATGGGTATGGCTACACCTTC. This sequence encodes CASSELGNGYGYTF.

CDR3 loop: CASSQRTGGVGELFF. CDR3 nucleotide sequence: TGTGCCAGCAGCCAACGGACAGGGGGAGTCGGGGAGCTGTTTTTT. The chain links TRBV7-9 to TRBJ2-2, with TRBD1 matching 10 bases. The CDR3 contains 15 residues. The germline gives CDR1 SEHNR, CDR2 FQNEAQ (reference sequence). V dropped 5 bases and J dropped 7; count of bases not matched to a gene: 7.

CDR3 amino acids: CASSPGQTGANVLTF. CDR3 in DNA: TGTGCCAGCAGCCCAGGACAGACTGGGGCCAACGTCCTGACTTTC. V usage is TRBV7-8 and J usage is TRBJ2-6; possible D gene TRBD1, 6 bases. The CDR3 spans 15 residues. The germline gives CDR1 SGHVS, CDR2 FQNEAQ. With 5 bases removed from V and 2 bases from J, the gap between germline ends came to 10 bases. The full variable domain, its missing parts supplied by reference TRBV7-8 and TRBJ2-6, is GAGVSQSPRYKVAKRGQDVALRCDPISGHVSLFWYQQALGQGPEFLTYFQNEAQLDKSGLPSDRFFAERPEGSVSTLKIQRTQQEDSAVYLCASSPGQTGANVLTFGAGSRLTVL.

V and J are TRBV19 and TRBJ2-1; 11 positions agree with TRBD2. The germline V gene encodes CDR1 LNHDA and CDR2 SQIVND (reference sequence). The CDR3 extends over 16 amino acids. V lost 5 bases, J lost 7 bases, and 10 bases stayed unmatched. Here the CDR3 reads CASSPLAGGPRNEQFF. The CDR3 DNA is TGTGCCAGTAGTCCCTTAGCGGGGGGGCCACGTAATGAGCAGTTCTTC.

The chain joins TRBV28 to TRBJ2-5, with TRBD1 matching 8 bases. The assigned J gene may be wrong: the sequence end matches TRBJ2-7 better. The length of the CDR3 is 12 residues. CDR1 and CDR2 from the germline V gene are MDHEN and SYDVKM. The CDR3 region is CATKQGVYEQYF. The CDR3 nucleotides read TGTGCCACCAAACAGGGGGTCTACGAGCAGTACTTC.

The V gene is TRBV18, the J gene TRBJ2-7; TRBD1 agrees at 12 bases. This CDR3 has 16 residues. V was pared by 6 bases and J by 1 base, with 7 bases of the junction left unmatched. The germline gives CDR1 KGHSH, CDR2 LQKENI. The CDR3 region has the DNA TGTGCCAGCTCGGGCGCGGGACAGGGGGCTTCCTACGAGCAGTACTTC. Amino acid sequence: CASSGAGQGASYEQYF.

The chain employs TRBV19 and TRBJ2-1, with 8 bases matching TRBD2. V gave up 8 bases and J gave up 7 bases; unmatched junction bases: 10. The CDR3 loop spans 14 amino acids. CDR1 LNHDA and CDR2 SQIVND come from the germline V gene (reference sequence). CDR3: CASVVVAGRNEQFF. CDR3 bases: TGTGCCAGTGTGGTGGTAGCGGGGCGGAATGAGCAGTTCTTC.

This rearrangement joins TRBV6-5 to TRBJ2-7, with TRBD2 matching 7 bases. With 5 bases clipped from V and 2 bases from J, the junction kept 6 bases outside the gene matches. CDR3 size: 14 residues. Germline CDR1 MNHEY, CDR2 SVGAGI. CDR3 coding DNA: TGTGCCAGCAGTCGGGAGCGGGGCACCTACGAGCAGTACTTC. It codes for CASSRERGTYEQYF.

This clone has a single count. The chain carries TRBV27 and TRBJ1-5, with D uncertain. Germline V gene data show CDR1 as MNHEY and CDR2 as SMNVEV (reference sequence). The CDR3 covers 15 residues. V was trimmed by 5 bases and J by 2 bases, leaving 13 bases between them. The CDR3, as DNA: TGTGCCAGCAGTCCAACAGTGGAGGGCAATCAGCCCCAGCATTTT. The encoded protein is CASSPTVEGNQPQHF.

This chain joins TRBV6-1 and TRBJ2-7; unclear D gene. Trimming removed 2 bases at V and 5 bases at J, with 19 bases between. The V gene's germline CDR1 is MNHNS and CDR2 SASEGT. The CDR3 has 16 residues. The CDR3 sequence: CASSEYRFSAGDEQYF. DNA of the CDR3: TGTGCCAGCAGTGAATACAGATTTTCTGCTGGTGACGAGCAGTACTTC.

J is TRBJ2-2 and V is TRBV9, with D unresolved. The germline V gene encodes CDR1 SGDLS and CDR2 YYNGEE. The CDR3 runs to 16 residues. V lost 0 bases and J lost 3, with 12 bases in between. CDR3 DNA: TGTGCCAGCAGCGTAGGGTCAGTTCGGGACACCGGGGAGCTGTTTTTT. Its translation is CASSVGSVRDTGELFF.